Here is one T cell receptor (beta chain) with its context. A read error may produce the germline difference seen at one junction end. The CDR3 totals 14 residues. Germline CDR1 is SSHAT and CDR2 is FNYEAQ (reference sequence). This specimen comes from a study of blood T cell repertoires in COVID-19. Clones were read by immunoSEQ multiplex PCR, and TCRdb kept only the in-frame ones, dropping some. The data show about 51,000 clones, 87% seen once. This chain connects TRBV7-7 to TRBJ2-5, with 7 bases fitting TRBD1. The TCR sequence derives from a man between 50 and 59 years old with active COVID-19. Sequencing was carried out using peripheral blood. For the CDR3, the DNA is TGTGCTAGCAGCCCGACAGGGAATGTAGAGACCCAGTACTTC. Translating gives CASSPTGNVETQYF.